This note documents a single T cell receptor (beta chain) sequence. Its antigen remains unidentified. TCRbeta library construction was performed incorporating unique molecular identifiers. TCRdb re-called the PCR reads through MiXCR, storing one row per CDR3 protein. The table records 300,000 or so distinct CDR3 sequences, approximately 23% of them present only once. The record originates from a study of T-cell reconstitution after alpha-beta-depleted transplantation in children. Findings and caveats of the study: The origin of high day-60 TCRbeta diversity in some patients lay in surviving recipient T cells and thymic progenitors. Newly produced T cells mostly provided counts and TCRbeta diversity after one year, as hyperexpanded clones declined.

CDR1 and CDR2 (germline): ENHRY, SYGVKD. The CDR3 is 11 residues long. V was trimmed by 1 base and J by 6 bases, leaving 4 bases between them. The gene calls are TRBV10-3 and TRBJ2-7, with D uncertain. The material was PBMCs, mostly from graft donor cells, obtained 180 days after TCRalphabeta/CD19-depleted stem cell transplant. The TCR comes from a male patient aged 10 to 17 who had a stem cell transplant for acute lymphoblastic leukemia, so the T cells may come from the graft donor. The chain's CDR3 is CAISEWAEQYF. In nucleotides, the CDR3 is TGTGCCATCAGTGAGTGGGCCGAGCAGTACTTC.